This T cell receptor beta chain came from a study of CD8 T cells in ankylosing spondylitis. TCRdb redid the calling of the 5' RACE reads with MiXCR, one entry per CDR3 protein. The sample includes roughly 230,000 distinct CDR3 sequences, roughly 18% of them seen just once. Germline V CDR1 and CDR2: LGHNA, YNFKEQ. The ends lost 0 bases at V and 2 bases at J; junction bases unmatched: 8. The CDR3 is made up of 18 amino acids. The source material was blood, either unsorted or a sorted T cell fraction (not recorded which). The receptor comes from a male donor with ankylosing spondylitis or in good health (not recorded which). The J gene is TRBJ2-1, the V gene TRBV4-2; the match to TRBD2 covers 9 bases. CDR3 in amino acids: CASSQDLNRGRAYNEQFF. The CDR3 DNA sequence: TGTGCCAGCAGCCAAGATCTTAATCGCGGGAGGGCCTACAATGAGCAGTTCTTC.